This T cell receptor (beta chain) was captured by sequencing in a study of cytomegalovirus exposure and HLA in healthy donors. It was with 60 Vbeta and 13 Jbeta primers that the PCR ran. In the original processing: Later analysis identified approximately 80 million unique TCR beta chains, about 10 million shared. The repertoire was sequenced with immunoSEQ multiplex PCR; TCRdb's copy has only in-frame clones and lacks some. The D gene and trimming were derived from the DNA, and the V and J assignments and clone size from that table. The table includes roughly 130,000 clones, roughly two thirds detected once. With regard to this clone: Its antigen is undetermined.

The ends lost 7 bases at V and 7 bases at J; junction bases unmatched: 7. Germline V lookup: CDR1 SEHNR, CDR2 FQNEAQ (reference sequence). This CDR3 spans 13 amino acids. Study results and caveats: In most subjects, TCR beta sequences reportedly gave accurate predictions of HLA-A and HLA-B alleles. Immune exposure information comprised only CMV serostatus.

This chain joins TRBV7-9 and TRBJ1-1; TRBD1 aligns across 9 bases. The TCR comes from a man in his thirties or forties in good health and CMV-seropositive. The specimen sequenced was PBMCs. The CDR3, as DNA: TGTGCCAGCATCCGACAGGGGGGGGTTGAAGCTTTCTTT. Translated, it gives CASIRQGGVEAFF.